This T cell receptor (beta chain) was identified during a study of cytomegalovirus exposure and HLA in healthy donors. Study-wide results and limits: DRB1 had the most TCR associations and HLA-C the fewest, a later analysis found, with rates varying by HLA locus. The dataset shows that most TCR sequences were rare, while some public TCRs occurred in many donors.

CDR3 size: 10 residues. The germline V and J ends were trimmed by 8 bases and 3 bases, with 5 bases remaining between them. Germline-derived CDR1 and CDR2 are SNHLY and FYNNEI. A word on this clone: What it binds is unknown.

PCR employed 60 Vbeta and 13 Jbeta primers. Per the original methods: Unique TCR beta chains numbered roughly 84 million in a later analysis, with roughly 11 million shared. Only in-frame clones appear in the TCRdb table, and some are missing; sequencing was by immunoSEQ multiplex PCR. The DNA gave D and trimming, while V, J and clone size come from that table. This table has 200,000 to 250,000 clones, 65% to 85% appearing once. The chain uses TRBV2 and TRBJ2-7; D unresolved. The sample consisted of PBMCs. This TCR came from a boy aged 2 to 9 in good health and CMV-seronegative. The CDR3 DNA reads as TGTGCCAGCCAAATCTACGAGCAGTACTTC. It translates to CASQIYEQYF. Variable domain in full (rest from reference TRBV2 and TRBJ2-7): EPEVTQTPSHQVTQMGQEVILRCVPISNHLYFYWYRQILGQKVEFLVSFYNNEISEKSEIFDDQFSVERPDGSNFTLKIRSTKLEDSAMYFCASQIYEQYFGPGTRLTVT.